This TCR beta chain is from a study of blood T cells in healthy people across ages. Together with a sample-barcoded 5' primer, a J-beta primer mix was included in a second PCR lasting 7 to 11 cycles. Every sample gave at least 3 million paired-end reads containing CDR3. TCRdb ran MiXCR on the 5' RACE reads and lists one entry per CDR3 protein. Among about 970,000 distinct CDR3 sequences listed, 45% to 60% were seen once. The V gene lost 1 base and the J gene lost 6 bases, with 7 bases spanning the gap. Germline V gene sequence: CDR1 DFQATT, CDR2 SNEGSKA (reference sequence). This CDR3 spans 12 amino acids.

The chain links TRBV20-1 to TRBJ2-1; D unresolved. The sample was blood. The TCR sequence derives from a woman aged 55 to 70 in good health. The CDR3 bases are TGCAGTGCTAGAGTAGGCTTCAATGAGCAGTTCTTC. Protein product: CSARVGFNEQFF.